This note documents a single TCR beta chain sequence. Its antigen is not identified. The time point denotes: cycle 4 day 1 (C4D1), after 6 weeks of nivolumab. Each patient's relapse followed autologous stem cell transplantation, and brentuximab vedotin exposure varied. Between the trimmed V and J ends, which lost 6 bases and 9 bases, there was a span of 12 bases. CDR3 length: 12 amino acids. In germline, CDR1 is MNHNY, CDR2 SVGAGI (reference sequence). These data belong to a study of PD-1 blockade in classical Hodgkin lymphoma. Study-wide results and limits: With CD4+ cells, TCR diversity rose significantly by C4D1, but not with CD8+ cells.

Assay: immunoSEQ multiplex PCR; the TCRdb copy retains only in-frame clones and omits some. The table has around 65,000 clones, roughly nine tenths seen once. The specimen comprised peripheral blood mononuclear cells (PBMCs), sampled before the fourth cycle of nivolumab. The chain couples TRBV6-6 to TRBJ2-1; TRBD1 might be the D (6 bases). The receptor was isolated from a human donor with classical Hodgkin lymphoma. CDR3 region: CASSDRSPEQFF. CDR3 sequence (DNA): TGTGCCAGCAGCGACAGGTCCCCTGAGCAGTTCTTC.